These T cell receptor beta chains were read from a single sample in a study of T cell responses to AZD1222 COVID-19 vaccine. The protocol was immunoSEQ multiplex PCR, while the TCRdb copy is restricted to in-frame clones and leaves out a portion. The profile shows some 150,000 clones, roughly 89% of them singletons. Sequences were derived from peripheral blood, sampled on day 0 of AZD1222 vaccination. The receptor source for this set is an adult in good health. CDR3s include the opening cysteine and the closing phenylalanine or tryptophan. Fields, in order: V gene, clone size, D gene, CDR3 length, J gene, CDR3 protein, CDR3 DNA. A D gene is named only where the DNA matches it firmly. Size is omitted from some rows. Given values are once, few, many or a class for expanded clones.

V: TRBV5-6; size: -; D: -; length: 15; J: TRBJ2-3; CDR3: CASSLETRGAGPQYF; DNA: TGTGCCAGCAGCCTCGAGACCAGAGGAGCGGGTCCGCAGTATTTT
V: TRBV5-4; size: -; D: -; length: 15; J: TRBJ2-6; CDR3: CASSLAGAGANVLTF; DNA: TGTGCCAGCAGCTTGGCAGGCGCTGGGGCCAACGTCCTGACTTTC
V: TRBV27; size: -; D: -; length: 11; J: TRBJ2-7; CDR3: CASSFNGEQYF; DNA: TGTGCCAGCAGTTTCAACGGCGAGCAGTACTTC
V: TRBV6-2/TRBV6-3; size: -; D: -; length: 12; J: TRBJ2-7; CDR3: CASSTSFYEQYF; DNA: TGTGCCAGCAGTACGAGTTTCTACGAGCAGTACTTC
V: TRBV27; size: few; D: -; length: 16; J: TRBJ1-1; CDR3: CASSLSGLRVNTEAFF; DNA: TGTGCCAGCAGTTTATCCGGGCTTAGGGTGAACACTGAAGCTTTCTTT
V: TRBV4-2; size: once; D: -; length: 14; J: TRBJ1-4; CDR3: CASSPAGFNEKLFF; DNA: TGTGCCAGCTCCCCCGCGGGATTTAATGAAAAACTGTTTTTT
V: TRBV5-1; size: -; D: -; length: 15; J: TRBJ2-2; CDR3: CASSLMDGNTGELFF; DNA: TGCGCCAGCAGCTTAATGGACGGGAACACCGGGGAGCTGTTTTTT
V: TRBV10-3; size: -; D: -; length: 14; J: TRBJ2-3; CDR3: CAISDRGITDTQYF; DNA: TGTGCCATCAGCGATAGGGGAATCACAGATACGCAGTATTTT
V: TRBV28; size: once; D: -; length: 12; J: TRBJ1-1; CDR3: CASSFENTEAFF; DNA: TGTGCCAGCAGTTTCGAAAACACTGAAGCTTTCTTT
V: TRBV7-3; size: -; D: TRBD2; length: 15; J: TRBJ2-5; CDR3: CASSLIAGRQETQYF; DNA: TGTGCCAGCAGCTTAATAGCGGGTAGACAAGAGACCCAGTACTTC
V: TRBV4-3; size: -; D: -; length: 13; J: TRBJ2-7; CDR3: CASSPGPYYEQYF; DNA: TGCGCCAGCAGCCCCGGGCCATACTACGAGCAGTACTTC
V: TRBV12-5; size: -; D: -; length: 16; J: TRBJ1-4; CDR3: CASASAGRGSNEKLFF; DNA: TGTGCTAGTGCCTCTGCCGGGCGAGGGTCTAATGAAAAACTGTTTTTT
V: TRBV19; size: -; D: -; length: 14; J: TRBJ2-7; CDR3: CASSIVPFTSEQYF; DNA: TGTGCCAGTAGTATAGTTCCCTTTACGTCCGAGCAGTACTTC
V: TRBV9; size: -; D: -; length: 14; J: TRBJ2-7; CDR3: CASSVATHSYEQYF; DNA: TGTGCCAGCAGCGTAGCTACGCACTCCTACGAGCAGTACTTC
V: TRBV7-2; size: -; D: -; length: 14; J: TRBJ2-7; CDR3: CASSPLDGPYEQYF; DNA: TGTGCCAGCAGCCCACTGGATGGCCCCTACGAGCAGTACTTC
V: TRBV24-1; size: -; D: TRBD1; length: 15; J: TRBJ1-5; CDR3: CATSPGQGALQPQHF; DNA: TGTGCCACCAGTCCGGGACAGGGGGCCCTGCAGCCCCAGCATTTT
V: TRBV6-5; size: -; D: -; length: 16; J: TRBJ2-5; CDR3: CASSYSPRFALETQYF; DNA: TGTGCCAGCAGTTACTCCCCTAGGTTCGCCTTAGAGACCCAGTACTTC
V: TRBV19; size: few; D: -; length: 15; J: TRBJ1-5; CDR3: CASRITGYSNQPQHF; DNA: TGTGCCAGTAGGATTACCGGGTATAGCAATCAGCCCCAGCATTTT
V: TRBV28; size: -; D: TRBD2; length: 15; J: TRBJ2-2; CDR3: CASRRASGHTGELFF; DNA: TGTGCCAGCAGACGGGCTAGCGGACACACCGGGGAGCTGTTTTTT
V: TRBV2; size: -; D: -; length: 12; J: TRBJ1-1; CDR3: CAGNIKGDEAFF; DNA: TGTGCCGGCAACATCAAGGGGGATGAAGCTTTCTTT
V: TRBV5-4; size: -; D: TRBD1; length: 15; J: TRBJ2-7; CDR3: CASRLVGTGSHEQYF; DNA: TGTGCCAGCAGACTCGTCGGGACAGGGTCCCACGAGCAGTACTTC
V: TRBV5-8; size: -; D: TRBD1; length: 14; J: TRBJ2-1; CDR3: CASSIQGTYNEQFF; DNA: TGTGCCAGCAGCATACAGGGGACCTACAATGAGCAGTTCTTC
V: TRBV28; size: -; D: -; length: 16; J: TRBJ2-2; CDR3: CASSPYVGANTGELFF; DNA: TGTGCCAGCAGTCCCTACGTGGGGGCGAACACCGGGGAGCTGTTTTTT
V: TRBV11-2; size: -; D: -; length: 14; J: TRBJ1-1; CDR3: CASSLGHANTEAFF; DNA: TGTGCCAGCAGCTTGGGTCACGCGAACACTGAAGCTTTCTTT
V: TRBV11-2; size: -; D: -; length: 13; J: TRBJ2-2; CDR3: CATVPENTGELFF; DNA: TGTGCCACCGTACCGGAAAACACCGGGGAGCTGTTTTTT
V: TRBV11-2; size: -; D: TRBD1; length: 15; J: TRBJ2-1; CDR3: CASSSGTGYNNEQFF; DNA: TGTGCCAGCAGCTCAGGGACAGGGTACAACAATGAGCAGTTCTTC
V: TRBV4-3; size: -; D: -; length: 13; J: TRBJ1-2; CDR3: CASSQDGVYGYTF; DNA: TGCGCCAGCAGCCAAGATGGGGTCTATGGCTACACCTTC
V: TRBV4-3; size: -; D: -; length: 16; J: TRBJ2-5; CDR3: CASSQDLTRRVETQYF; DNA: TGCGCCAGCAGCCAAGATCTGACCCGCCGCGTGGAGACCCAGTACTTC
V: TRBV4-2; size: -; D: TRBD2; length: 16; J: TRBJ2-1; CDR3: CASSQERAGGIYEQFF; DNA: TGTGCCAGCAGCCAAGAACGAGCGGGGGGGATATATGAGCAGTTCTTC
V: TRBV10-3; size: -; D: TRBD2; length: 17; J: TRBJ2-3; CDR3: CAISGPRTSGGTDTQYF; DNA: TGTGCCATCAGTGGGCCCCGGACTAGCGGGGGAACAGATACGCAGTATTTT
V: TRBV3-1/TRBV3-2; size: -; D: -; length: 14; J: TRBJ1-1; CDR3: CASSQVAGWAEAFF; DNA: TGTGCCAGCAGCCAAGTTGCAGGGTGGGCTGAAGCTTTCTTT
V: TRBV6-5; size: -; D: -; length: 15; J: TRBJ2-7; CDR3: CASSYSTAPTYEQYF; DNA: TGTGCCAGCAGTTACTCGACAGCCCCCACCTACGAGCAGTACTTC
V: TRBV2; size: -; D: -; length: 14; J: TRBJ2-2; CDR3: CANVGGMGTGELFF; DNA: TGTGCCAACGTTGGGGGGATGGGCACCGGGGAGCTGTTTTTT
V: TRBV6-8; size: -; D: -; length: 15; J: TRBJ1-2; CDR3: CASSYPDAGSNGYTF; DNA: TGTGCCAGCAGTTACCCCGATGCGGGTTCTAATGGCTACACCTTC
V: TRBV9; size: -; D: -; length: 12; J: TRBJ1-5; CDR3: CASSVLGGPQHF; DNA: TGTGCCAGCAGCGTTCTTGGGGGGCCCCAGCATTTT
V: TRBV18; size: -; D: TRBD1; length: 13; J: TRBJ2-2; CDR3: CASSPIDRAELFF; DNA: TGTGCCAGCTCACCAATCGACAGGGCCGAGCTGTTTTTT
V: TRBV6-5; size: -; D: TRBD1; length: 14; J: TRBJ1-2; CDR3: CASSLRGAHGGYTF; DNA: TGTGCCAGCAGCCTCAGGGGGGCGCATGGTGGCTACACCTTC
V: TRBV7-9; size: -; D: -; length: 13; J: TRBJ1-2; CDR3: CASSSDGIYGYTF; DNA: TGTGCCAGCAGCTCCGACGGTATTTATGGCTACACCTTC
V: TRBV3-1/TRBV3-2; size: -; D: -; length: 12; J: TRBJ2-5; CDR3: CASSSFQETQYF; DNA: TGTGCCAGCAGCTCCTTCCAAGAGACCCAGTACTTC
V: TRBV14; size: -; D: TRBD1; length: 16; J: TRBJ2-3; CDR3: CASSLTLGQGANTQYF; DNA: TGTGCCAGCAGCCTTACATTAGGACAGGGGGCGAATACGCAGTATTTT
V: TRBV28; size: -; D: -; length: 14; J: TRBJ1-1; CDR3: CASSLRQENTEAFF; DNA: TGTGCCAGCAGTCTCCGACAGGAGAACACTGAAGCTTTCTTT
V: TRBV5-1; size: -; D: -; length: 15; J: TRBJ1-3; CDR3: CASSLGSPTGNTIYF; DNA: TGCGCCAGCAGCTTGGGAAGCCCCACCGGAAACACCATATATTTT
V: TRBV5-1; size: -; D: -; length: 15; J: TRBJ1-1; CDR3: CASSLEGQGNTEAFF; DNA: TGCGCCAGCAGCTTGGAGGGTCAGGGGAACACTGAAGCTTTCTTT
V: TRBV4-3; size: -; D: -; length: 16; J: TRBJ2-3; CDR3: CASSQAPDGTWDTQYF; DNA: TGCGCCAGCAGCCAAGCTCCGGACGGAACCTGGGATACGCAGTATTTT
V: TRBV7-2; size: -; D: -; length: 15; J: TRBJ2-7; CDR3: CASSLGQSPTNEQYF; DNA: TGTGCCAGCAGCTTAGGACAAAGCCCTACGAACGAGCAGTACTTC
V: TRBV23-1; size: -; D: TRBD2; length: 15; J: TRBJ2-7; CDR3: CASSQGGGNPYEQYF; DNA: TGCGCCAGCAGTCAAGGGGGAGGGAATCCCTACGAGCAGTACTTC
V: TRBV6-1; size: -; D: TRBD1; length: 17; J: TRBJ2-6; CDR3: CASSVGQGFSGANVLTF; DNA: TGTGCCAGCAGTGTGGGACAGGGCTTTTCTGGGGCCAACGTCCTGACTTTC
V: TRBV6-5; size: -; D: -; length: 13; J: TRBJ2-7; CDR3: CASRPLSGVEQYF; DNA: TGTGCCAGCAGACCCCTCTCAGGGGTCGAGCAGTACTTC
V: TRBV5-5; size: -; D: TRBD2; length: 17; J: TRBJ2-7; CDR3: CASSFPGTSGRFDEQYF; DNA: TGTGCCAGCAGCTTTCCCGGGACTAGCGGGAGATTCGACGAGCAGTACTTC
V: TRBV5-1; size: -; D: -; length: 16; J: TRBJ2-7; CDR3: CASSLEGLGGPYEQYF; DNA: TGCGCCAGCAGCTTGGAGGGGTTGGGGGGGCCCTACGAGCAGTACTTC
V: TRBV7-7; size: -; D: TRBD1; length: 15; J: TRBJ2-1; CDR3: CASSPLGTGVGEQFF; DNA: TGTGCTAGCAGCCCCCTCGGGACAGGGGTGGGTGAGCAGTTCTTC